This TCR beta chain originates from a study of siplizumab effects on memory and regulatory T cells. The CDR3 sequence is 12 residues long. With 0 bases removed from V and 12 bases from J, the gap between germline ends came to 12 bases. Per the germline V gene, CDR1 is GTSNPN and CDR2 is SVGIG (reference sequence). The repertoire was sequenced with immunoSEQ multiplex PCR; TCRdb's copy has only in-frame clones and lacks some. This sample has about 100,000 clones, with 91% found just once. V is TRBV30 and J is TRBJ2-1, with D perhaps TRBD2 (6 bases). The origin of this receptor is a human donor in good health. Some clones in this sample may be carry-over from other donors' samples. The sequenced sample was CD4+ T cells sorted from blood. This chain's CDR3 is CAWSVGSGGQFF. The DNA for the CDR3 is TGTGCCTGGAGTGTCGGCTCCGGGGGGCAGTTCTTC.